The 16 T cell receptor beta chains below come from one sample, sequenced in a study of OX40 agonist ivuxolimab in advanced cancers. Assay: immunoSEQ multiplex PCR; the TCRdb copy retains only in-frame clones and omits some. The data hold around 70,000 clones, with roughly 89% observed a single time. The sequences come from CD4+ or CD8+ T cells sorted from blood, collected in a trial of the OX40 agonist ivuxolimab. These receptor sequences come from an adult with an advanced solid tumor such as melanoma, head and neck, liver or kidney cancer.

This clone was detected only once. The chain is built from TRBV19 and TRBJ1-2; no clear D. The CDR3 has 15 amino acids. From germline, CDR1 is LNHDA and CDR2 SQIVND (reference sequence). Trimming took 5 bases from V and 3 from J, leaving 16 bases between them. The CDR3: CASSSLGIEYYGYTF. The CDR3 DNA is TGTGCCAGTAGTTCCCTCGGAATAGAGTACTATGGCTACACCTTC.

For this clone: One junction end disagrees with the germline gene, perhaps due to a read error. This rearrangement joins TRBV4-1 to TRBJ1-1; TRBD1 agrees at 7 bases. The CDR3 loop spans 14 amino acids. Per the germline V gene, CDR1 is MGHRA and CDR2 is YSYEKL. Written as DNA, the CDR3 is TGTGCCAGCAGCCGCGAGGGGGCTTCTGTTGAAGCTTTCTTT. It yields the protein CASSREGASVEAFF.

This chain connects TRBV5-1 to TRBJ1-1; D not certain. The CDR3 is 13 residues long. Looked up from germline, CDR1 is SGHRS and CDR2 is YFSETQ. V shed 0 bases and J shed 3 bases, with 6 bases lying between them. The DNA of the CDR3 is TGCGCCAGCAGCTTGGGATGGGACACTGAAGCTTTCTTT. Its translation is CASSLGWDTEAFF.

This clone came up a few times. The V call is TRBV4-1, the J call TRBJ1-2, with D unclear. Germline CDR1 MGHRA, CDR2 YSYEKL. V lost 0 bases to trimming and J lost 3 bases, with 17 bases between them. The CDR3 has 17 residues. The CDR3 loop reads CASSQEFDPRIYYGYTF. CDR3 nucleotides: TGCGCCAGCAGCCAAGAGTTCGACCCCCGAATTTACTATGGCTACACCTTC.

This chain joins TRBV28 and TRBJ2-1, with 9 positions matching TRBD2. J gave up 1 base and V 2 bases, and 3 bases lay outside the gene matches. Germline V lookup: CDR1 MDHEN, CDR2 SYDVKM. This CDR3 contains 16 residues. In DNA, the CDR3 is TGTGCCAGCAGTTTACGCGGGGGGGCGTCCTACAATGAGCAGTTCTTC. The encoded protein is CASSLRGGASYNEQFF.

The rearrangement uses TRBV6-1 and TRBJ1-4; 8 bases are shared with TRBD1. After removal of 3 bases from V and 7 bases from J, the junction contained 10 bases not matched to a gene. The CDR3 runs to 16 residues. Germline CDR1 is MNHNS and CDR2 is SASEGT. The CDR3 coding sequence is TGTGCCAGCAGTGATCGGGTTACAGGGGGGTTTGAAAAACTGTTTTTT. This gives the protein CASSDRVTGGFEKLFF.

This clone came up once. This chain connects TRBV9 to TRBJ2-1; 15 bases are a match to TRBD2. V lost 4 bases, J lost 12 bases, and 5 bases stayed unmatched. The CDR3 loop spans 14 amino acids. Germline assignment: CDR1 SGDLS and CDR2 YYNGEE. The CDR3 is CASSPQGLAGGQFF. In DNA, the CDR3 is TGTGCCAGCAGCCCCCAGGGACTAGCGGGGGGGCAGTTCTTC.

The chain employs TRBV2 and TRBJ2-7; a possible D gene is TRBD2 (5 bases). V was trimmed by 6 bases and J by 7 bases, leaving 22 bases between them. The CDR3 runs to 15 residues. The germline gives CDR1 SNHLY, CDR2 FYNNEI. CDR3 coding DNA: TGTGCCAGCAGCCGAGCGGAGGTGGGCCCGGGGGAGCAGTACTTC. Encoded protein: CASSRAEVGPGEQYF.

In this sample, this clone turned up once. The chain recombines TRBV6-5 with TRBJ2-1, with 11 bases aligning to TRBD1. Germline lookup yields CDR1 MNHEY and CDR2 SVGAGI. The V gene end was trimmed by 5 bases and the J gene end by 9 bases; junction bases not matched to a gene: 6. The CDR3 runs to 14 residues. CDR3 in amino acids: CASSPPGQGGEQFF. In DNA form, the CDR3 reads TGTGCCAGCAGTCCGCCGGGACAGGGGGGTGAGCAGTTCTTC.

The V gene is TRBV5-1, the J gene TRBJ2-2; 8 nucleotides agree with TRBD1. Trimming took 0 bases from V and 4 from J; bases not matched to a gene: 2. The CDR3 extends over 15 amino acids. The germline gives CDR1 SGHRS, CDR2 YFSETQ. The CDR3 bases are TGCGCCAGCAGCTTGGGGACAGGGAGCACCGGGGAGCTGTTTTTT. This sequence encodes CASSLGTGSTGELFF. The full variable domain, with the rest looked up from reference TRBV5-1 and TRBJ2-2, is KAGVTQTPRYLIKTRGQQVTLSCSPISGHRSVSWYQQTPGQGLQFLFEYFSETQRNKGNFPGRFSGRQFSNSRSEMNVSTLELGDSALYLCASSLGTGSTGELFFGEGSRLTVL.

The chain links TRBV5-1 to TRBJ2-5; possibly TRBD2 for D (6 bases). Germline lookup yields CDR1 SGHRS and CDR2 YFSETQ. Between the trimmed V and J ends, which lost 4 bases and 4 bases, there was a span of 17 bases. This CDR3 contains 15 residues. The CDR3 sequence: CASSPGGRGRETQYF. DNA for the CDR3: TGCGCCAGCAGCCCCGGGGGACGGGGAAGAGAGACCCAGTACTTC.

The chain joins TRBV9 to TRBJ2-1, with TRBD1 as a possible D gene (5 bases). The V gene's germline CDR1 is SGDLS and CDR2 YYNGEE. Trimming stripped 4 bases from V and 5 bases from J, with 10 bases between. The CDR3 length is 13 residues. The CDR3 reads CASSPRQNNEQFF. The CDR3, as DNA: TGTGCCAGCAGCCCCCGACAGAACAATGAGCAGTTCTTC.

The V gene is TRBV5-1, the J gene TRBJ2-1; TRBD2 aligns across 10 bases. Germline assignment: CDR1 SGHRS and CDR2 YFSETQ. This CDR3 has 18 amino acids. Trimming cost V 4 bases and J 12 bases; bases outside gene matches: 22. CDR3 bases: TGCGCCAGCAGCAGAGGGTCCGGGACTAGCGCTACTCCGAACGCGCAGTTCTTC. Translation gives CASSRGSGTSATPNAQFF. The variable domain in full, completed from reference TRBV5-1 and TRBJ2-1, reads KAGVTQTPRYLIKTRGQQVTLSCSPISGHRSVSWYQQTPGQGLQFLFEYFSETQRNKGNFPGRFSGRQFSNSRSEMNVSTLELGDSALYLCASSRGSGTSATPNAQFFGPGTRLTVL.

The gene calls are TRBV5-6 and TRBJ1-1; D not resolved. Trimming left V 4 bases short and J 3 bases short, with 22 bases between. The CDR3 length is 17 residues. The germline V gene has CDR1 SGHDT and CDR2 YYEEEE. DNA of the CDR3: TGTGCCAGCAGCCTGGTTTCGTCTGGCTGGTGGGACACTGAAGCTTTCTTT. Encoded protein: CASSLVSSGWWDTEAFF.

The chain employs TRBV11-2 and TRBJ2-7; no clear D. Trimming took 5 bases from V and 1 from J, leaving 9 bases between them. There are 13 residues in the CDR3. Germline V gene sequence: CDR1 SGHAT, CDR2 FQNNGV. The CDR3 sequence is CASSPTHSYEQYF. CDR3 nucleotides: TGTGCCAGCAGCCCCACTCATTCCTACGAGCAGTACTTC.

This sequence joins TRBV19 and TRBJ2-1; D possibly corresponds to TRBD2 (5 bases). V dropped 3 bases and J dropped 8 bases, with 23 bases sitting between them. This CDR3 contains 17 residues. Germline-derived CDR1 and CDR2 are LNHDA and SQIVND (reference sequence). The CDR3 DNA sequence: TGTGCCAGTAGTATCCCCGGGAACCCGAGCGTTTGGGATGAGCAGTTCTTC. It codes for CASSIPGNPSVWDEQFF.